This TCR beta chain was documented in a study of Tregs in tolerant kidney transplant recipients. In the study overall: The nonmyeloablative bone marrow transplants came from related graft donors, with transient mixed chimerism.

The CDR3 extends over 16 amino acids. Germline CDR1 and CDR2: MNHNS and SASEGT. V shed 1 base and J shed 0 bases, with 11 bases lying between them. In regard to this clone: The read halts 3 residues ahead of the CDR3 end, with the missing end drawn from the germline J gene.

The assay was immunoSEQ multiplex PCR, and TCRdb's table has in-frame clones only and misses some. The sample table sets out around 33,000 clones. Source: CD8+ T cells from blood, taken before the transplant. The origin of this receptor is a human donor who received a combined kidney and bone marrow transplant. The V gene is TRBV6-1, the J gene TRBJ2-3; tentatively, D is TRBD2 (6 bases). The CDR3: CASSEGASASTDTQYF. CDR3 DNA (partial): TGTGCCAGCAGTGAAGGGGCTAGCGCGAGCACAGATACG.